This T cell receptor (beta chain) was sequenced during a study of PD-1 blockade in classical Hodgkin lymphoma. Method: immunoSEQ multiplex PCR; TCRdb's copy keeps in-frame clones and lacks some. The sample includes fewer than 75,000 clones, more than 70% of them seen just once. Trimming removed 2 bases from V and 1 base from J, with 11 bases in between. This CDR3 is built from 15 residues. Germline CDR1 reads SGHVS; CDR2 reads FNYEAQ. A single count supports this clone. Every single patient, without exception, relapsed after autologous stem cell transplantation, and brentuximab vedotin exposure varied.

Here the sequenced sample was peripheral blood mononuclear cells (PBMCs), taken before the second cycle of nivolumab. This chain links TRBV7-6 with TRBJ1-1; weak D call: TRBD1 (6 bases). The sequence was obtained from a human donor with classical Hodgkin lymphoma. Written as DNA, the CDR3 is TGTGCCAGCAGCTTACGGACAGAGTCGAACACTGAAGCTTTCTTT. Translation: CASSLRTESNTEAFF.